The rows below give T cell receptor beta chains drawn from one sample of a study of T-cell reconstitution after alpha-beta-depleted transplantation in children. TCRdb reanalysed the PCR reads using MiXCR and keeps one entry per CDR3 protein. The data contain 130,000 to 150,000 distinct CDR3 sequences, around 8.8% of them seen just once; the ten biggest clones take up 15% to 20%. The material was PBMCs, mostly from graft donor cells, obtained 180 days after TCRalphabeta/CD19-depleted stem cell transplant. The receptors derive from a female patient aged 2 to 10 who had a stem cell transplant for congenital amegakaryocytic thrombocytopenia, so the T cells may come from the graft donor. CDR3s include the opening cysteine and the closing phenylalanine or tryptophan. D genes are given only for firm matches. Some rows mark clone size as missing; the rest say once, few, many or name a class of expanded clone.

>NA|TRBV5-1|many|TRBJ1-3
CASSLLLGHSGNTIYF
TGCGCCAGCAGCTTGCTACTGGGGCACTCTGGAAACACCATATATTTT
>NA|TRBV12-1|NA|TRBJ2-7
CASSPVAGWLNYEQYF
TGTGCCAGCAGCCCGGTTGCAGGGTGGCTGAACTACGAGCAGTACTTC
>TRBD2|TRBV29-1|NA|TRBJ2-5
CSVGDIGGLAGMPETQYF
TGCAGCGTTGGGGACATAGGTGGTCTAGCGGGGATGCCAGAGACCCAGTACTTC
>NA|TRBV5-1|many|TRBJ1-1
CASSLETVNTEAFF
TGCGCCAGCAGCTTGGAGACAGTGAACACTGAAGCTTTCTTT
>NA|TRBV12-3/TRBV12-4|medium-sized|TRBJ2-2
CASSLIGGRWATGELFF
TGTGCCAGCAGTTTAATCGGGGGGCGATGGGCAACCGGGGAGCTGTTTTTT
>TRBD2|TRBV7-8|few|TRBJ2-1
CASSLGLTLYNEQFF
TGTGCCAGCAGCTTGGGACTAACCCTCTACAATGAGCAGTTCTTC
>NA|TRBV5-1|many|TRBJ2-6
CASSLDGQRGTGANVLTF
TGCGCCAGCAGCTTGGACGGACAGAGGGGCACTGGGGCCAACGTCCTGACTTTC
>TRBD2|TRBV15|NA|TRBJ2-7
CATSRGGLASDEQYF
TGTGCCACCAGCAGAGGGGGACTAGCTAGCGACGAGCAGTACTTC
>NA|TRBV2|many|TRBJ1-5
CASSEIRGNQPQHF
TGTGCCAGCAGTGAAATTCGAGGCAATCAGCCCCAGCATTTT
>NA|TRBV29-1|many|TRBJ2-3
CSVAGRYTDTQYF
TGCAGCGTTGCCGGGAGATACACAGATACGCAGTATTTT